The entry that follows covers one TCR beta chain sequence. The participants were between about 18 and 89 years old and came from 24 US areas. Clinical history as reported by participants underpinned cohort assignment. Germline CDR1 SGDLS, CDR2 YYNGEE. Losses at the gene ends were 3 bases for V and 4 bases for J; bases not matched to a gene: 3. CDR3 length: 14 amino acids. These data are taken from a study of blood T cell repertoires in COVID-19. Study information: From the United States, Italy and Spain came samples of acute and convalescent COVID-19.

Per the original data handling: Quantification of nucleated cells was approximated via reference gene primer amplification. TCRdb's copy holds only in-frame clones and misses some; the assay was immunoSEQ multiplex PCR. V, J and clone size are those of that table, while D and trimming were read from the DNA. The table has 280,000 or so clones, 70% to 90% seen once; the top ten hold under 2.5%. The sequence derives from a man aged 25 to 40 who had recovered from COVID-19. The V and J genes are TRBV9 and TRBJ1-1; 10 nucleotides align to TRBD1. The sequencing sample was made of PBMCs or T cells enriched from blood (not recorded which). As DNA, the CDR3 is TGTGCCAGCAGCGGGGACAGGGGAGGCACTGAAGCTTTCTTT. Its translation: CASSGDRGGTEAFF.